This note documents a single TCR beta chain sequence. What it binds is not known. These data originate in a study of cytomegalovirus exposure and HLA in healthy donors. General study findings and limits: Relative to equally common others, HLA-associated TCR beta chains showed greater clonal expansion in a later analysis. According to a later analysis, most TCR beta chains associated with CMV appeared HLA-restricted. What was likely a sequencing artifact was a cluster of highly shared sequence variants. Accounts indicate the classifier identified cytomegalovirus status with strong specificity and sensitivity.

The PCR was carried out with 60 Vbeta primers and 13 Jbeta primers. Profiling relied on immunoSEQ multiplex PCR, and the TCRdb table lists in-frame clones only, not all of them. This sample carries about 140,000 clones, roughly 80% of them seen once, and the ten largest clones take approximately 8.2%. Germline V lookup: CDR1 SNHLY, CDR2 FYNNEI. This CDR3 has 14 amino acids. V dropped 8 bases and J dropped 1 base, with 15 bases sitting between them. The TCR comes from a woman in her forties or fifties in good health and CMV-seropositive. J is TRBJ2-7 and V is TRBV2, with a possible D match to TRBD1 (6 bases). Sequenced input: PBMCs. The CDR3 DNA follows: TGTGCCAGCGCATATTACAGGGTATCCTACGAGCAGTACTTC. Residues: CASAYYRVSYEQYF.